A selection of T cell receptor beta chains follows, all from one sample in a study of response to subunit inactivated influenza vaccine. TCRdb itself ran the RT-PCR reads through MiXCR, one entry per CDR3 protein. Among 450,000 to 700,000 distinct CDR3 sequences listed, 12% to 15% were seen once. The material sequenced was PBMCs from blood, taken about 12 days after vaccination. The source of these receptors is a man aged 50-60 years who received an inactivated influenza vaccine. Each CDR3 is given with its conserved first and last residue.

j_call,v_call,cdr3_aa
TRBJ1-2,TRBV5-8,CASSHGQGSGYTF
TRBJ2-2,TRBV27,CASSLSGGADGELFF
TRBJ2-6,TRBV12-3/TRBV12-4,CATSSGANVLTF
TRBJ2-2,TRBV19,CASSPRQVVPGELFF
TRBJ1-5,TRBV28,CASSNRRGLNSNQPQHF
TRBJ1-2,TRBV5-6,CASSLGPGAYGYTF
TRBJ2-1,TRBV3-1,CASSNISLTYNEQFF
TRBJ2-2,TRBV27,CASSLSTSPGELFF
TRBJ2-2,TRBV4-2,CATGDANTGELFF
TRBJ2-1,TRBV24-1,CATSDSGTTHYNEQFF
TRBJ2-1,TRBV7-9,CASKQSGDNEQFF
TRBJ1-2,TRBV29-1,CSVGDSYGYTF
TRBJ2-3,TRBV10-3,CAISGLAGNTDTQYF
TRBJ2-2,TRBV6-1,CASSPDRINTGELFF
TRBJ2-3,TRBV29-1,CSVDASGRARNTQYF
TRBJ2-1,TRBV5-1,CASSQVGNSYNEQFF
TRBJ2-1,TRBV27,CASGTTPQTSGRGNEQFF
TRBJ2-7,TRBV24-1,CATSDWTSYEQYF
TRBJ2-1,TRBV7-9,CASSLAPGSFNEQFF
TRBJ2-1,TRBV6-2/TRBV6-3,CASNNGASNEQFF
TRBJ1-2,TRBV11-2,CASSETPETNYGYTF
TRBJ2-5,TRBV6-1,CASSEAGTQNSQYF
TRBJ2-3,TRBV19,CASRPGLSRYLWADTQYF
TRBJ2-1,TRBV6-2/TRBV6-3,CASSYSIISNEQFF
TRBJ2-3,TRBV7-9,CASSLTGSDTQYF
TRBJ2-1,TRBV7-8,CASSLRSSGTNNEQFF
TRBJ2-2,TRBV4-2,CASSQEGGWTGELFF
TRBJ2-1,TRBV5-1,CASSLAGASSYNEQFF
TRBJ2-5,TRBV4-3,CASSQDFRASGYQETQYF
TRBJ2-7,TRBV7-2,CASSPTSGRFSSYEQYF
TRBJ1-2,TRBV5-1,CASSRTGTSYGYTF
TRBJ2-3,TRBV10-3,CAIGEGSGGPADTQYF
TRBJ1-1,TRBV12-3/TRBV12-4,CASSSRAQYTEAFF
TRBJ2-7,TRBV7-8,CASSQHPGQGPYEQYF
TRBJ2-7,TRBV29-1,CSVWLTSGPYEQYF
TRBJ2-7,TRBV15,CATSYATINEQYF
TRBJ2-1,TRBV5-1,CASSPIRRDSNEQFF
TRBJ2-7,TRBV28,CASSFGDYYEQYF
TRBJ2-1,TRBV29-1,CSAGWQYNEQFF
TRBJ1-4,TRBV14,CASSPNAGFEKLFF
TRBJ2-5,TRBV12-3/TRBV12-4,CASSLASVAGGAGETQYF
TRBJ1-4,TRBV27,CASSLRGTATNEKLFF
TRBJ2-3,TRBV4-3,CASSQDYPNTDTQYF
TRBJ2-2,TRBV5-1,CASSLAGTEIAGELFF
TRBJ2-3,TRBV3-1,CASSAGRGLGPQDTQYF
TRBJ2-7,TRBV30,CAWSQSGAPYEQYF
TRBJ1-5,TRBV12-3/TRBV12-4,CASRGKTNSNQPQHF
TRBJ1-2,TRBV5-1,CASSLGTDNYGYTF
TRBJ1-5,TRBV6-2/TRBV6-3,CASSWVTRTGPNQPQHF
TRBJ2-1,TRBV5-1,CASSRGDGPSVEQFF
TRBJ1-5,TRBV27,CASRAMGANQPQHF
TRBJ2-7,TRBV4-2,CASSQEGLAADTSYEQYF
TRBJ1-2,TRBV20-1,CSAKWMGPNYGYTF
TRBJ2-1,TRBV6-1,CASTPDRGWNEQFF
TRBJ1-2,TRBV30,CAWSVFGDVNYGYTF
TRBJ2-3,TRBV12-3/TRBV12-4,CASSSPGLAGINTQYF